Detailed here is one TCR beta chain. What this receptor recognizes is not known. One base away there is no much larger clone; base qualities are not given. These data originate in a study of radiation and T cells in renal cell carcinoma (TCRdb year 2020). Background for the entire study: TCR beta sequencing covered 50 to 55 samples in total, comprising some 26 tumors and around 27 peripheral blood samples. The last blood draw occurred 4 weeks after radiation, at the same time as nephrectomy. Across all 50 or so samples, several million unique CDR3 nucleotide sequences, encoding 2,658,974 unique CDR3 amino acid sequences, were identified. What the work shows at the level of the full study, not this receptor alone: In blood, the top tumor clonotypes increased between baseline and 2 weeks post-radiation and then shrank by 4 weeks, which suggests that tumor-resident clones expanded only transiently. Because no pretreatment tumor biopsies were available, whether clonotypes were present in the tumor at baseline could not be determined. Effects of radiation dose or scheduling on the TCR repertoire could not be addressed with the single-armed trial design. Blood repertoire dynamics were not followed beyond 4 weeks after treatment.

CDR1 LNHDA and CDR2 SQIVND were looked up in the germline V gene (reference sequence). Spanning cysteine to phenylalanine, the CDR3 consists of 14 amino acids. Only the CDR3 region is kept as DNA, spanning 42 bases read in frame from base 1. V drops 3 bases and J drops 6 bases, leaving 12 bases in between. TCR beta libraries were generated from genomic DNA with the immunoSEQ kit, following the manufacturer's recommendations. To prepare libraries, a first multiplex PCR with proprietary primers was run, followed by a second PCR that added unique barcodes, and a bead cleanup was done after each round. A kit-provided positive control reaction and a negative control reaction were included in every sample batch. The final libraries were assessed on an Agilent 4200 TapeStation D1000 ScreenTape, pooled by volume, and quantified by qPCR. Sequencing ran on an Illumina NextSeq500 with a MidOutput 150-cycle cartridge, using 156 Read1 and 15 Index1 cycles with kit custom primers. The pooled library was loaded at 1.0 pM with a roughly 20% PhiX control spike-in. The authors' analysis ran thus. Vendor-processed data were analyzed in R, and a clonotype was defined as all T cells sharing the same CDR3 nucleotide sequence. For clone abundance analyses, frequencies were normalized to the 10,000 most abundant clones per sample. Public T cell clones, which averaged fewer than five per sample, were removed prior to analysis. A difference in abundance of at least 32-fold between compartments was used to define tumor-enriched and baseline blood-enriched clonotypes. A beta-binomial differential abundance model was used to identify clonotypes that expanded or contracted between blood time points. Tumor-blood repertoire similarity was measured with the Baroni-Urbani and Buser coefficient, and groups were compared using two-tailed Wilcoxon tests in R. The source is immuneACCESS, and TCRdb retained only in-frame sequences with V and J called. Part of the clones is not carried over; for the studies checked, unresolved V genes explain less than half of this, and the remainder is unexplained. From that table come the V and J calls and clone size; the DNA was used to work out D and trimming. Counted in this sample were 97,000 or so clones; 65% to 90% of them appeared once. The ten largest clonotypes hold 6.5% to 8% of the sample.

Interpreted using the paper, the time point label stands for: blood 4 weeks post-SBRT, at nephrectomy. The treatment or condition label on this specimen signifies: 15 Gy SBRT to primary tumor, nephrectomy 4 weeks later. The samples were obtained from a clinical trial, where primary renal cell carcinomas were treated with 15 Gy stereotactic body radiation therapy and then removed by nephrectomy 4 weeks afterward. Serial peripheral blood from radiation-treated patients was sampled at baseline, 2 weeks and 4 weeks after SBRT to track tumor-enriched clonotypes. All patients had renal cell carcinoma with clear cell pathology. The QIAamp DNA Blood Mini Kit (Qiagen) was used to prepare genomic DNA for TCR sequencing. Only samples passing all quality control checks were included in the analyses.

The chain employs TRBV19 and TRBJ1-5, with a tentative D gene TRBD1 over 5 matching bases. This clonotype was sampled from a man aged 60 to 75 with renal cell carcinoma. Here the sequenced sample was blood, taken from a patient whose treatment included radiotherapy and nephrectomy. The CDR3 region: CASSIGGQGQPQHF. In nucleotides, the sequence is TGTGCCAGTAGTATTGGGGGTCAGGGTCAGCCCCAGCATTTT.